The 20 T cell receptor beta chains reported below all come from one sample, sequenced in a study of response to subunit inactivated influenza vaccine. TCRdb called the RT-PCR reads again in MiXCR, with one record for every CDR3 protein. The sample has roughly 620,000 distinct CDR3 sequences, 10% to 12% seen once; the top ten hold 11%. The same data also contributed to another study, on T cells expressing NK-cell markers. Per that study: Production of TCR beta cDNA relied on 5'RACE template switching with UMIs.

The specimen was PBMCs from blood, collected on the day of vaccination. The receptors derive from a man over 45 who received an inactivated influenza vaccine.

In its sample, this clonotype was seen a few times. The chain employs TRBV20-1 and TRBJ1-4; 9 bases align to TRBD1. In germline, CDR1 is DFQATT, CDR2 SNEGSKA (reference sequence). This CDR3 comprises 12 residues. V dropped 4 bases and J dropped 12; count of bases not matched to a gene: 6. The CDR3 spells CSAITGTGQLFF. The CDR3 coding sequence is TGCAGTGCTATTACCGGGACAGGGCAACTGTTTTTT.

The count of this clonotype is one. The chain uses TRBV6-2 or TRBV6-3 and TRBJ2-1; D possibly corresponds to TRBD1 (8 bases). CDR1 and CDR2 (germline): MNHEY, SVGEGT. Trimming left V 5 bases short and J 7 bases short, with 15 bases between. The CDR3 is 14 residues long. CDR3 sequence (DNA): TGTGCCAGCAGTAAAACAGGGGGAGGGAATGAGCAGTTCTTC. Its protein product is CASSKTGGGNEQFF.

This clonotype was seen repeatedly, ten times or more. The chain is built from TRBV7-2 and TRBJ2-7, with D uncertain. CDR3 length: 12 residues. V was shortened by 1 base and J by 6 bases, with 7 bases between the two germline ends. Germline lookup yields CDR1 SGHTA and CDR2 FQGNSA. CDR3 nucleotides: TGTGCCAGCAGCTTAGTAGGGTTCGAGCAGTACTTC. Protein sequence: CASSLVGFEQYF. The full variable domain, rest sourced from reference TRBV7-2 and TRBJ2-7, is GAGVSQSPSNKVTEKGKDVELRCDPISGHTALYWYRQSLGQGLEFLIYFQGNSAPDKSGLPSDRFSAERTGGSVSTLTIQRTQQEDSAVYLCASSLVGFEQYFGPGTRLTVT.

This clonotype has just a few counts. This chain joins TRBV20-1 and TRBJ1-4; a possible D gene is TRBD1 (5 bases). The CDR3 extends over 12 amino acids. Per germline, CDR1 DFQATT and CDR2 SNEGSKA (reference sequence). V dropped 7 bases and J dropped 7 bases, with 13 bases sitting between them. CDR3 sequence (DNA): TGCAGTGTAAAGGGGCGGCGTGAAAAACTGTTTTTT. It specifies CSVKGRREKLFF.

The chain uses TRBV7-2 and TRBJ2-4, with D perhaps given as TRBD1 or TRBD2 (7 bases each). V was trimmed by 5 bases and J by 8 bases, leaving 16 bases between them. CDR3 size: 14 residues. Germline-derived CDR1 and CDR2 are SGHTA and FQGNSA. The CDR3 nucleotides read TGTGCCAGCAGCCCGGGGAGGGGGCCGGACATTCAGTACTTC. This encodes CASSPGRGPDIQYF.

This clonotype was found a few times. The chain recombines TRBV28 with TRBJ2-1; 11 nucleotides align to TRBD2. With 2 bases clipped from V and 3 bases from J, the junction kept 6 bases outside the gene matches. Looked up from germline, CDR1 is MDHEN and CDR2 is SYDVKM. This CDR3 has 17 residues. The CDR3 here is CASSLISGGALYNEQFF. CDR3 DNA sequence: TGTGCCAGCAGTTTAATTAGCGGGGGGGCTCTCTACAATGAGCAGTTCTTC.

The rearrangement uses TRBV18 and TRBJ1-1, with 8 bases aligning to TRBD1. The CDR3 length is 16 residues. The germline CDR1 and CDR2 sequences are KGHSH and LQKENI. V shed 0 bases, J shed 3 bases, and the junction held 6 bases outside the gene matches. The CDR3 region is CASSPPVGQGHTEAFF. Here the CDR3 DNA reads TGTGCCAGCTCACCACCGGTCGGACAGGGACACACTGAAGCTTTCTTT.

This clonotype was recorded a few times. The chain couples TRBV5-1 to TRBJ2-3; D uncertain. The V gene's germline CDR1 is SGHRS and CDR2 YFSETQ. The CDR3 is 15 amino acids. The V end was cut by 0 bases, the J end by 0 bases, with 8 bases between. The CDR3 loop reads CASSLGAHSTDTQYF. The CDR3, as DNA: TGCGCCAGCAGCTTGGGGGCACATAGCACAGATACGCAGTATTTT.

This clonotype was recorded a few times. The genes are TRBV24-1 and TRBJ2-3, with D unclear. The CDR3 consists of 16 residues. Germline CDR1 KGHDR, CDR2 SFDVKD. V lost 0 bases to trimming and J lost 6 bases, with 15 bases between them. CDR3 nucleotide sequence: TGTGCCACCAGTGATTTGGGTAGCTCGTTCAAGGATACGCAGTATTTT. Its translation is CATSDLGSSFKDTQYF.

This clonotype was observed many times. This chain joins TRBV14 and TRBJ2-4, with D possibly being TRBD1 (6 bases). The CDR3 length is 16 residues. Germline CDR1 and CDR2: SGHDN and FVKESK. V gave up 1 base and J gave up 2 bases, with 12 bases separating them. Here the CDR3 DNA reads TGTGCCAGCAGCCAAGGGCTTCAGGGGACCAAAAACATTCAGTACTTC. It codes for CASSQGLQGTKNIQYF.

This clonotype has more than one count but fewer than ten. The rearrangement joins TRBV10-3 to TRBJ2-2, with TRBD2 identical over 7 bases. CDR1 is ENHRY and CDR2 is SYGVKD in the germline V gene. V shed 4 bases and J 5 bases; nucleotides not matched to a gene: 7. The CDR3 contains 15 residues. The CDR3 sequence: CAISVAGEGTGELFF. CDR3 bases: TGTGCCATCAGTGTGGCGGGAGAGGGTACCGGGGAGCTGTTTTTT.

V is TRBV9 and J is TRBJ2-7, with 9 bases lining up with TRBD2. Germline CDR1 is SGDLS and CDR2 is YYNGEE. There are 14 residues in the CDR3. The V and J ends lost 6 bases and 3 bases, in that order; junction bases with no gene match: 7. CDR3 in amino acids: CASNLAGAGYEQYF. The CDR3 nucleotides read TGTGCCAGCAACTTAGCGGGGGCGGGCTACGAGCAGTACTTC.

This clonotype was seen a few times. The chain has TRBV20-1 and TRBJ2-7; tentative D call: TRBD2 (5 bases). V lost 6 bases and J lost 4, with 16 bases in between. The CDR3 runs 13 residues. CDR1 and CDR2 from the germline V gene are DFQATT and SNEGSKA (reference sequence). The chain's CDR3 is CSALPRVFYEQYF. DNA for the CDR3: TGCAGTGCCCTTCCGCGGGTTTTTTACGAGCAGTACTTC.

The chain employs TRBV28 and TRBJ2-7; D might be TRBD1 or TRBD2, each matching 5 bases. V lost 3 bases to trimming and J lost 6 bases, with 12 bases between them. CDR3 size: 13 residues. Germline V gene data show CDR1 as MDHEN and CDR2 as SYDVKM. As DNA, the CDR3 is TGTGCCAGCAGTTTCCCGGGACGGTCCGAGCAGTACTTC. Its translation: CASSFPGRSEQYF.

The chain uses TRBV12-3 or TRBV12-4 and TRBJ1-5; tentatively, D is TRBD1 (5 bases). The CDR3 loop spans 15 amino acids. Trimming pared 5 bases from V and 6 bases from J, leaving 17 bases between. The CDR3 sequence is CASSPSRGAGQPQHF. The DNA for the CDR3 is TGTGCCAGCAGTCCATCTCGAGGGGCGGGTCAGCCCCAGCATTTT.

The genes are TRBV4-1 and TRBJ2-7; possible D gene TRBD1, 6 bases. Germline CDR1 MGHRA, CDR2 YSYEKL. CDR3 size: 13 residues. Trimming took 2 bases from V and 12 from J, leaving 17 bases between them. The CDR3 protein is CASSQTASGDSYF. The CDR3 DNA reads TGCGCCAGCAGCCAAACCGCCTCAGGGGATTCGTACTTC.

In this sample, this clonotype turned up a few times. V usage is TRBV29-1 and J usage is TRBJ1-3, with D maybe TRBD1 (5 bases). Germline V gives CDR1 SQVTM, CDR2 ANQGSEA. V was trimmed by 3 bases and J by 4 bases, leaving 10 bases between them. The CDR3 spans 13 residues. DNA of the CDR3: TGCAGCGTTGATCGGGACCTAGGAAACACCATATATTTT. This translates into CSVDRDLGNTIYF.

This clonotype was observed a handful of times. This chain connects TRBV20-1 to TRBJ2-5, with D tentatively TRBD2 (5 bases). Trimming took off 6 bases at V and 5 bases at J, with 7 bases between the two ends. In germline, CDR1 is DFQATT, CDR2 SNEGSKA (reference sequence). The CDR3 is 10 amino acids. Here the CDR3 reads CSATRETQYF. The CDR3 nucleotides read TGCAGTGCAACTAGGGAGACCCAGTACTTC.

The sample holds a few counts of this clonotype. V and J are TRBV12-3 or TRBV12-4 and TRBJ2-2; TRBD2 matches 11 bases. The CDR3 runs 16 residues. The V segment lost 6 bases and the J segment 3 bases; nucleotides outside the gene matches: 6. The CDR3 protein is CASRVTSGGYTGELFF. CDR3 in DNA: TGTGCCAGCAGAGTTACTAGCGGGGGATACACCGGGGAGCTGTTTTTT.

This clonotype has ten or more counts. The gene calls are TRBV15 and TRBJ1-6; D might be TRBD1 (5 bases). CDR3 length equals 15 residues. CDR1 and CDR2 (germline): LNHNV, YYDKDF (reference sequence). The germline V and J ends were trimmed by 1 base and 6 bases, with 10 bases remaining between them. The CDR3 DNA is TGTGCCACCAGCAGAGTCGCAGGGTTTAATTCACCCCTCCACTTT. This translates into CATSRVAGFNSPLHF.